The 22 T cell receptor beta chains below were found in one sample sequenced in a study of T-cell reconstitution after alpha-beta-depleted transplantation in children. Unique molecular identifiers were incorporated when the TCRbeta library was constructed. TCRdb reprocessed the PCR reads with MiXCR, giving one entry per CDR3 protein. The sample contains about 690,000 distinct CDR3 sequences, around 16% of which appear only once. The sequencing used PBMCs from the stem cell graft donor, collected from the stem cell graft. The receptor source for this set is a human donor who donated a stem cell graft to a child with acute myeloid leukemia.

The V and J genes are TRBV6-1 and TRBJ1-2; the match to TRBD1 covers 9 bases. CDR1 and CDR2 from the germline V gene are MNHNS and SASEGT. Unmatched junction bases numbered 8, after V lost 2 bases and J lost 4 bases. This CDR3 region has 16 residues. CDR3: CASSEREDRGGYGYTF. CDR3 DNA sequence: TGTGCCAGCAGTGAAAGAGAGGACAGGGGTGGCTATGGCTACACCTTC.

In this sample, this clonotype turned up a few times. The chain combines TRBV4-3 with TRBJ2-7, with D possibly matching TRBD1 (6 bases). Germline loops: CDR1 LGHNA, CDR2 YSLEER. Trimming removed 3 bases at V and 2 bases at J, with 17 bases between. CDR3 size: 16 residues. Here the CDR3 DNA reads TGCGCCAGCAGCCAGTCCCAGGGGATCGGCCCCTACGAGCAGTACTTC. It yields the protein CASSQSQGIGPYEQYF.

This clonotype was seen a few times. V is TRBV11-3 and J is TRBJ2-5; a possible D gene is TRBD1 (6 bases). The germline gives CDR1 SGHNT, CDR2 YENEEA. V was trimmed by 4 bases and J by 7 bases, leaving 10 bases between them. This CDR3 is built from 12 residues. The CDR3 loop is CASSSQQGTQYF. The CDR3 DNA sequence: TGTGCCAGCAGCTCCCAACAGGGGACCCAGTACTTC.

This clonotype appeared many times. The rearrangement links TRBV10-3 to TRBJ2-3, with TRBD1 matching over 9 bases. CDR1 ENHRY and CDR2 SYGVKD come from the germline V gene. The CDR3 runs 18 residues. Losses at the gene ends were 8 bases for V and 7 bases for J; bases not matched to a gene: 22. CDR3 amino acids: CAIRPPDRGTDLLHTQYF. The CDR3 nucleotides are TGTGCCATCCGCCCGCCGGACAGGGGAACGGACTTACTACATACGCAGTATTTT.

The V gene is TRBV11-3, the J gene TRBJ1-5; 8 bases line up with TRBD1. Germline values: CDR1 SGHNT, CDR2 YENEEA. Germline trimming cut 5 bases from V and 2 bases from J; bases unmatched to any gene: 11. This CDR3 region has 17 residues. The CDR3 loop reads CASSATRGRECNQPQHF. In DNA form, the CDR3 reads TGTGCCAGCAGCGCAACCAGGGGGCGCGAGTGCAATCAGCCCCAGCATTTT.

This clonotype was counted ten times or more. The rearrangement uses TRBV20-1 and TRBJ2-1; D remains unclear. CDR1 is DFQATT, CDR2 SNEGSKA, per germline (reference sequence). V gave up 0 bases and J gave up 0 bases, with 9 bases separating them. CDR3 length equals 15 residues. The CDR3 here is CSARDTASSYNEQFF. The DNA for the CDR3 is TGCAGTGCTAGAGATACCGCTAGCTCCTACAATGAGCAGTTCTTC.

The table lists this clonotype with a few counts. The chain employs TRBV7-9 and TRBJ2-7; perhaps TRBD2 as D (5 bases). Germline CDR1 reads SEHNR; CDR2 reads FQNEAQ (reference sequence). V lost 7 bases to trimming and J lost 2 bases, with 12 bases between them. The length of the CDR3 is 13 residues. CDR3 DNA sequence: TGTGCCAGCATTCGGACGGGAACCTACGAGCAGTACTTC. Residues: CASIRTGTYEQYF. Supplemented by reference TRBV7-9 and TRBJ2-7, the full variable domain reads DTGVSQNPRHKITKRGQNVTFRCDPISEHNRLYWYRQTLGQGPEFLTYFQNEAQLEKSRLLSDRFSAERPKGSFSTLEIQRTEQGDSAMYLCASIRTGTYEQYFGPGTRLTVT.

The count of this clonotype is one. This sequence joins TRBV9 and TRBJ2-1; D possibly uses TRBD1 or TRBD2 (9 bases each). Between the trimmed V and J ends, which lost 3 bases and 8 bases, there was a span of 18 bases. This CDR3 spans 15 amino acids. The germline CDR1 and CDR2 sequences are SGDLS and YYNGEE. For the CDR3, the DNA is TGTGCCAGCAGCGCTTCTAGCGGGGACAGGGATGAGCAGTTCTTC. This sequence encodes CASSASSGDRDEQFF.

There are many counts of this clonotype. The V and J genes are TRBV20-1 and TRBJ1-6; D is perhaps TRBD1 (5 bases). Per the germline V gene, CDR1 is DFQATT and CDR2 is SNEGSKA (reference sequence). The V and J ends lost 2 bases and 5 bases respectively, with 16 bases between them. The CDR3 consists of 16 residues. CDR3 DNA: TGCAGTGCTAGAAGCCCCTTAGGGGTTAATAATTCACCCCTCCACTTT. Its protein is CSARSPLGVNNSPLHF.

This clonotype has a handful of counts. This chain joins TRBV9 and TRBJ2-1; D might be TRBD2 (5 bases). Germline assignment: CDR1 SGDLS and CDR2 YYNGEE. This CDR3 spans 12 amino acids. Trimming pared 0 bases from V and 8 bases from J, leaving 6 bases between. In DNA, the CDR3 is TGTGCCAGCAGCGTAGGTAGCGATGAGCAGTTCTTC. This gives the protein CASSVGSDEQFF.

The rearrangement links TRBV20-1 to TRBJ2-7; 8 bases agree with TRBD1. The CDR3 consists of 14 residues. CDR1 is DFQATT and CDR2 is SNEGSKA in the germline V gene (reference sequence). For the CDR3, the DNA is TGCAATGCTTACGACAGGGGAGGCTCCTACGAGCAGTACGTC. It translates to CNAYDRGGSYEQYV.

There are many counts of this clonotype. J is TRBJ1-2 and V is TRBV12-3 or TRBV12-4; 10 nucleotides agree with TRBD1. The CDR3 totals 14 residues. Trimming cost V 6 bases and J 7 bases; bases outside gene matches: 8. The CDR3 sequence is CASSFPRDRGGYTF. CDR3 in DNA: TGTGCCAGCAGCTTTCCCCGGGACAGGGGTGGCTACACCTTC.

The rearrangement links TRBV20-1 to TRBJ1-4, with 10 bases aligning to TRBD1. The V gene end was trimmed by 6 bases and the J gene end by 7 bases; junction bases not matched to a gene: 8. The germline V gene has CDR1 DFQATT and CDR2 SNEGSKA (reference sequence). The CDR3 is 14 amino acids. The CDR3 bases are TGCAGTGCCGCGGTGCGGGACAGGGGTGAAAAACTGTTTTTT. Translation gives CSAAVRDRGEKLFF.

The chain employs TRBV7-2 and TRBJ1-1, with D perhaps matching TRBD1 (6 bases). From germline, CDR1 is SGHTA and CDR2 FQGNSA. V gave up 7 bases and J gave up 4 bases, with 19 bases separating them. The CDR3 totals 15 residues. DNA of the CDR3: TGTGCCAGCATCCCGGCGGGGGCCCTTCCCACTGAAGCTTTCTTT. Its protein is CASIPAGALPTEAFF.

The chain carries TRBV28 and TRBJ2-7, with a possible D match to TRBD2 (6 bases). CDR1 is MDHEN, CDR2 SYDVKM, per germline. V lost 3 bases and J 3 bases, leaving 15 bases between the germline ends. The CDR3 extends over 15 amino acids. The CDR3 sequence: CASSFSAPGGYEQYV. The CDR3 region has the DNA TGTGCCAGCAGTTTTTCGGCTCCCGGGGGCTACGAGCAGTACGTC.

Worth noting for this clonotype: Possible read error: a much larger clone is one base away. Here the CDR3 reads CSASLAGVRDRVYF. The CDR3 DNA is TGCAGTGCTTCGCTAGCGGGGGTCCGAGATAGGGTGTATTTT. The rearrangement links TRBV20-1 to TRBJ2-3; 10 bases align to TRBD2. After removal of 5 bases from V and 14 bases from J, the junction contained 16 bases not matched to a gene. The germline V gene encodes CDR1 DFQATT and CDR2 SNEGSKA (reference sequence). The length of the CDR3 is 14 residues.

This clonotype came up a few times. The chain links TRBV20-1 to TRBJ1-1; 9 bases line up with TRBD1. This CDR3 comprises 15 residues. Trimming took 0 bases from V and 5 from J; bases not matched to a gene: 7. Germline V lookup: CDR1 DFQATT, CDR2 SNEGSKA (reference sequence). CDR3 sequence (DNA): TGCAGTGCTAGAGAACCGGGACAGGGTCGAACTGAAGCTTTCTTT. It translates to CSAREPGQGRTEAFF.

This clonotype was counted only a few times. This chain joins TRBV7-9 and TRBJ1-3; a possible D gene is TRBD1 (5 bases). CDR1 and CDR2 from the germline V gene are SEHNR and FQNEAQ (reference sequence). V was trimmed by 1 base and J by 0 bases, leaving 7 bases between them. CDR3 length equals 15 residues. CDR3 DNA: TGTGCCAGCAGCTTAGGGGACCTCTCTGGAAACACCATATATTTT. Protein: CASSLGDLSGNTIYF. The full variable domain, rest sourced from reference TRBV7-9 and TRBJ1-3, is DTGVSQNPRHKITKRGQNVTFRCDPISEHNRLYWYRQTLGQGPEFLTYFQNEAQLEKSRLLSDRFSAERPKGSFSTLEIQRTEQGDSAMYLCASSLGDLSGNTIYFGEGSWLTVV.

This clonotype appeared many times. The chain combines TRBV20-1 with TRBJ2-2, with D possibly being TRBD1 (5 bases). Germline V gene data show CDR1 as DFQATT and CDR2 as SNEGSKA (reference sequence). The V and J ends lost 6 bases and 2 bases respectively, with 10 bases between them. There are 13 residues in the CDR3. CDR3 sequence (DNA): TGCAGTGCAAGCAGGGAAAACACCGGGGAGCTGTTTTTT. Translated, it gives CSASRENTGELFF.

The chain combines TRBV6-6 with TRBJ2-7; a weak D match, TRBD1 (5 bases). The CDR3 is 13 amino acids. Germline V CDR1 and CDR2: MNHNY, SVGAGI (reference sequence). DNA of the CDR3: TGTGCTTCCATGGGGCGTAGCTCCTACGAGCAGTACTTC. Encoded protein: CASMGRSSYEQYF.

This clonotype was counted only a few times. This sequence joins TRBV5-4 and TRBJ2-5; the D gene is possibly TRBD2 (5 bases). The V end was cut by 0 bases, the J end by 5 bases, with 17 bases between. CDR1 and CDR2 from the germline V gene are SGHNT and YYREEE (reference sequence). This CDR3 is built from 16 residues. The CDR3 is CASSLAEGRSSETQYF. As DNA, the CDR3 is TGTGCCAGCAGCTTGGCCGAGGGAAGAAGTAGCGAGACCCAGTACTTC.

Ten or more counts support this clonotype. V and J are TRBV24-1 and TRBJ2-3; 8 bases align to TRBD1. The ends lost 9 bases at V and 4 bases at J; junction bases unmatched: 8. Germline V gene data show CDR1 as KGHDR and CDR2 as SFDVKD. CDR3 length equals 14 residues. The CDR3 here is CATGPGGRADTQYF. The CDR3 nucleotides are TGTGCCACCGGGCCAGGGGGCAGAGCAGATACGCAGTATTTT.